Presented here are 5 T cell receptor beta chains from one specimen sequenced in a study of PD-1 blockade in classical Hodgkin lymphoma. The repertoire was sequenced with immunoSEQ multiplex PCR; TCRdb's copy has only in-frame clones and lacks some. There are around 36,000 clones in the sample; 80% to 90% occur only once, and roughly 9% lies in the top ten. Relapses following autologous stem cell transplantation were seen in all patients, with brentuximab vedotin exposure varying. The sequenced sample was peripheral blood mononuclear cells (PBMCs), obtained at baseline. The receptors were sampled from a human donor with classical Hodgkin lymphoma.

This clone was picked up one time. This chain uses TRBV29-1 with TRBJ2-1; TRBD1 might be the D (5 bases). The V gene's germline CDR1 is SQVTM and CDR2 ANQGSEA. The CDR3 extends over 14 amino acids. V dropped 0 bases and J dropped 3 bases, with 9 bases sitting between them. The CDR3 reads CSVEDREGYNEQFF. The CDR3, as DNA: TGCAGCGTTGAAGACAGGGAAGGCTACAATGAGCAGTTCTTC.

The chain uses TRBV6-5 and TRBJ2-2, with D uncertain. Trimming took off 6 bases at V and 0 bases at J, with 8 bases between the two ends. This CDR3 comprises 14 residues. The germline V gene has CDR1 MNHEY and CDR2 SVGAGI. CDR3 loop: CASSQTPNTGELFF. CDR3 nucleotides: TGTGCCAGCAGCCAGACCCCGAACACCGGGGAGCTGTTTTTT.

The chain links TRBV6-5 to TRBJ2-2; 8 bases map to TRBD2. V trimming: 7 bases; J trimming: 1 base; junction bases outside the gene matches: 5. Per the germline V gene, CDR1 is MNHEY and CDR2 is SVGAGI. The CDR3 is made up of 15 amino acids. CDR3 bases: TGTGCCAGCACCGGGGGGGCCAAGAACACCGGGGAGCTGTTTTTT. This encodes CASTGGAKNTGELFF.

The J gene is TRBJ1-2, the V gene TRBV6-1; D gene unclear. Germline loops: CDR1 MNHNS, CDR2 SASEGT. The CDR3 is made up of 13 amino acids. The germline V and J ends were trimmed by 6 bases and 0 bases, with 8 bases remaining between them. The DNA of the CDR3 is TGTGCCAGCAGAGGTCAGTCTAACTATGGCTACACCTTC. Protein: CASRGQSNYGYTF.

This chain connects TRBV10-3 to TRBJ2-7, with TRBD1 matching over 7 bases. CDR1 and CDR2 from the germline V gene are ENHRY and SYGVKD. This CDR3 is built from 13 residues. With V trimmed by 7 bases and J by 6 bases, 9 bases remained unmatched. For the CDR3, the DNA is TGTGCCATCACCGATGGGACAGCCTTCGAGCAGTACTTC. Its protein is CAITDGTAFEQYF.